These T cell receptor beta chains were read from a single sample in a study of blood T cell repertoires in COVID-19. Here immunoSEQ multiplex PCR was the method, and the copy in TCRdb shows in-frame clones only, minus some. The data show roughly 320,000 clones, around 90% seen once. The sequenced material came from peripheral blood. Receptor source: a woman between 50 and 59 years old with COVID-19, enrolled during active disease. CDR3s include the opening cysteine and the closing phenylalanine or tryptophan. A D gene is named only where the DNA matches it firmly.

>TRBJ2-7|TRBD2|TRBV5-4
CASSLGLADYEQYF
>TRBJ2-2|TRBD1|TRBV7-8
CASSRTTGPGELFF
>TRBJ1-4|TRBD1|TRBV18
CASSPGQVGEKLFF
>TRBJ1-4|NA|TRBV18
CASSPTQGSPTNEKLFF
>TRBJ1-1|TRBD1|TRBV5-4
CASSPRPGQGNTEAFF
>TRBJ2-7|NA|TRBV15
CATSRERVKGSYEQYF
>TRBJ2-1|NA|TRBV7-8
CASSLVGEGSGSNEQFF
>TRBJ2-7|TRBD2|TRBV9
CASSVGSGSYEQYF
>TRBJ2-5|TRBD2|TRBV7-9
CASSLAPTSGSVETQYF
>TRBJ1-5|NA|TRBV24-1
CATSDFRGGSNQPQHF
>TRBJ2-7|TRBD2|TRBV5-4
CASSPWEGPYEQYF
>TRBJ2-1|NA|TRBV4-1
CASSSALQGRWPHNEQFF
>TRBJ1-2|TRBD1|TRBV7-9
CASSLDRTGFNYGYTF
>TRBJ1-1|TRBD1|TRBV6-5
CASSYSRDRGTEAFF
>TRBJ1-2|NA|TRBV4-1
CASSQGTARFPRYTF
>TRBJ2-3|NA|TRBV6-5
CASSLRGTIDTQYF
>TRBJ2-1|TRBD2|TRBV7-9
CASSLAGLAGGRGSEQFF
>TRBJ2-5|NA|TRBV11-2
CASSFSANQETQYF
>TRBJ2-5|TRBD1|TRBV5-8
CASSWRQGQETQYF
>TRBJ1-2|NA|TRBV29-1
CSVATEIYGYTF
>TRBJ1-2|TRBD1|TRBV12-5
CASGLGGQGEGYTF
>TRBJ2-1|TRBD2|TRBV7-3
CASSPEGLNEQFF
>TRBJ1-1|NA|TRBV19
CASSYQGLSTEAFF
>TRBJ2-5|TRBD1|TRBV5-1
CASSPGQPPETQYF
>TRBJ2-7|NA|TRBV7-9
CASSLAGNYEQYF
>TRBJ2-2|NA|TRBV2
CASSEIRGRNTGELFF
>TRBJ2-1|NA|TRBV5-5
CASSSFSAAEEQFF
>TRBJ1-2|TRBD1|TRBV19
CASSLPGQVYGYTF
>TRBJ2-7|TRBD2|TRBV18
CASSQGLAVSYEQYF